The subject of this entry is one TCR beta chain. Germline assignment: CDR1 WSHSY and CDR2 SAAADI. Trimming left V 6 bases short and J 0 bases short, with 11 bases between. The CDR3 runs 14 residues. Data came from immunoSEQ multiplex PCR; TCRdb stores just in-frame clones and leaves some out. This table holds under 11,000 clones, over 80% found once. As to treatment: preoperative locoregional IRX-2 cytokine immunotherapy. Samples came from a phase Ib trial of preoperative locoregional IRX-2 cytokine immunotherapy. These data originate in a study of preoperative IRX-2 immunotherapy in early breast cancer.

The gene calls are TRBV10-2 and TRBJ1-1; possibly TRBD1 for D (6 bases). The TCR was taken from a human donor with breast cancer. Source: lymph node tissue, taken before IRX-2 immunotherapy. This chain's CDR3 is CASRGGPLNTEAFF. The CDR3 DNA is TGCGCCAGCAGAGGGGGGCCATTGAACACTGAAGCTTTCTTT.